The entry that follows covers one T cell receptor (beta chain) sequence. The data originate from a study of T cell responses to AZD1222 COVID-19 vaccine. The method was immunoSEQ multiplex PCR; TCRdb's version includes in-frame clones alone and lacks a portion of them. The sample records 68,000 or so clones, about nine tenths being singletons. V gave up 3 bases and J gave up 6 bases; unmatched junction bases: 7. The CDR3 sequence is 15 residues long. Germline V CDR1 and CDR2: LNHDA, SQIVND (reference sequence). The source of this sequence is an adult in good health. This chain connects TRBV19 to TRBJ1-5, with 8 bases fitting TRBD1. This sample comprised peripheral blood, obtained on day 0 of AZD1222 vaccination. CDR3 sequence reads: CASSMGGQGFQPQHF. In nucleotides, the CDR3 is TGTGCCAGTAGTATGGGCGGACAGGGATTTCAGCCCCAGCATTTT.